Below are 16 T cell receptor beta chains sequenced from a single sample in a study of response to subunit inactivated influenza vaccine. Each CDR3 protein is one row after TCRdb ran MiXCR on the RT-PCR reads. The sample holds 700,000 to 800,000 distinct CDR3 sequences; around 18% are singletons and the top ten take approximately 10%. This sample comprised PBMCs from blood, obtained less than 6 days after vaccination. These receptor sequences come from a man aged 50-60 years who received an inactivated influenza vaccine.

The table lists this clonotype with a few counts. V and J are TRBV20-1 and TRBJ1-1; the D gene is possibly TRBD1 (5 bases). Germline CDR1 DFQATT, CDR2 SNEGSKA (reference sequence). V was shortened by 1 base and J by 7 bases, with 16 bases between the two germline ends. The CDR3 spans 14 residues. The DNA for the CDR3 is TGCAGTGCTAGAGGGACACCCCCGGGTTTTGAAGCTTTCTTT. It translates to CSARGTPPGFEAFF.

The chain combines TRBV6-2 or TRBV6-3 with TRBJ2-6; D possibly matches TRBD1 or TRBD2 (5 bases each). V was shortened by 7 bases and J by 4 bases, with 17 bases between the two germline ends. The CDR3 is 16 amino acids. Germline-derived CDR1 and CDR2 are MNHEY and SVGEGT. This chain's CDR3 is CASNVMWGRGANVLTF. In nucleotides, the CDR3 is TGTGCCAGCAATGTGATGTGGGGACGAGGGGCCAACGTCCTGACTTTC.

This clonotype was detected ten times or more. J is TRBJ2-1 and V is TRBV5-1, with D tentatively TRBD1 or TRBD2 (5 bases each). The CDR3 sequence is 14 residues long. Trimming removed 5 bases from V and 3 bases from J, with 12 bases in between. Germline-derived CDR1 and CDR2 are SGHRS and YFSETQ. The DNA of the CDR3 is TGCGCCAGCAGTCCGGGACGGAACTACAATGAGCAGTTCTTC. Translated, it gives CASSPGRNYNEQFF. The full variable domain, in which reference TRBV5-1 and TRBJ2-1 provide the parts outside the CDR3, is KAGVTQTPRYLIKTRGQQVTLSCSPISGHRSVSWYQQTPGQGLQFLFEYFSETQRNKGNFPGRFSGRQFSNSRSEMNVSTLELGDSALYLCASSPGRNYNEQFFGPGTRLTVL.

This clonotype has just a few counts. V and J are TRBV6-2 or TRBV6-3 and TRBJ2-1, with 9 bases fitting TRBD1. Germline CDR1 and CDR2: MNHEY and SVGEGT. The CDR3 runs to 15 residues. V lost 5 bases and J lost 6; bases outside the gene matches: 8. The DNA of the CDR3 is TGTGCCAGCAGTAGAGGACAGGGGATCTCCAATGAGCAGTTCTTC. Amino acids: CASSRGQGISNEQFF.

In this sample, this clonotype turned up a few times. The chain links TRBV10-3 to TRBJ2-3; 9 nucleotides line up with TRBD2. The CDR3 has 14 residues. Germline trimming cut 8 bases from V and 2 bases from J; bases unmatched to any gene: 5. Germline assignment: CDR1 ENHRY and CDR2 SYGVKD. The CDR3: CAIRIAGVTDTQYF. The CDR3 DNA follows: TGTGCCATCCGAATAGCGGGAGTCACAGATACGCAGTATTTT.

The sample holds a few counts of this clonotype. The genes are TRBV5-6 and TRBJ2-5; TRBD1 is a possible D gene (6 bases). Trimming took off 4 bases at V and 5 bases at J, with 12 bases between the two ends. CDR3 size: 13 residues. Germline lookup yields CDR1 SGHDT and CDR2 YYEEEE. The CDR3 bases are TGTGCCAGCAGCGTAGGGACATCTGAGACCCAGTACTTC. This translates into CASSVGTSETQYF. Using reference TRBV5-6 and TRBJ2-5 for the parts outside the CDR3, the full variable domain is DAGVTQSPTHLIKTRGQQVTLRCSPKSGHDTVSWYQQALGQGPQFIFQYYEEEERQRGNFPDRFSGHQFPNYSSELNVNALLLGDSALYLCASSVGTSETQYFGPGTRLLVL.

This clonotype occurred a few times. V and J are TRBV2 and TRBJ2-3; D remains unclear. Germline V gives CDR1 SNHLY, CDR2 FYNNEI. The V gene lost 4 bases and the J gene lost 0 bases, with 8 bases spanning the gap. This CDR3 spans 14 amino acids. The CDR3 sequence: CASSVLDSTDTQYF. CDR3 sequence (DNA): TGTGCCAGCAGTGTACTTGATAGCACAGATACGCAGTATTTT.

This clonotype was seen more than once but under ten times. The genes are TRBV5-1 and TRBJ2-5; 10 bases line up with TRBD1. With 2 bases clipped from V and 4 bases from J, the junction kept 5 bases outside the gene matches. CDR3 length: 15 amino acids. Germline CDR1 SGHRS, CDR2 YFSETQ. CDR3 residues: CASSFLTGGLETQYF. The CDR3, as DNA: TGCGCCAGCAGCTTTTTGACAGGGGGCTTAGAGACCCAGTACTTC.

The chain is built from TRBV15 and TRBJ2-3, with D unresolved. Germline CDR1 LNHNV, CDR2 YYDKDF (reference sequence). CDR3 length equals 14 residues. V dropped 3 bases and J dropped 0 bases, with 7 bases sitting between them. CDR3 bases: TGTGCCACCAGCAGTAGAGACAGCACAGATACGCAGTATTTT. This encodes CATSSRDSTDTQYF.

This rearrangement joins TRBV14 to TRBJ1-3; TRBD1 is a possible D gene (5 bases). The CDR3 is 14 residues long. Per the germline V gene, CDR1 is SGHDN and CDR2 is FVKESK. V was trimmed by 8 bases and J by 4 bases, leaving 15 bases between them. CDR3: CASCKYRGGNTIYF. Written as DNA, the CDR3 is TGTGCCAGCTGCAAGTACCGGGGCGGAAACACCATATATTTT.

This clonotype was observed a handful of times. J is TRBJ2-1 and V is TRBV10-3; 9 bases fit TRBD2. CDR3 length equals 14 residues. V was clipped by 8 bases and J by 6 bases; unmatched bases: 8. CDR1 is ENHRY and CDR2 is SYGVKD in the germline V gene. The CDR3 DNA follows: TGTGCCATCGAGGGCGGGGGGGCCCCCAATGAGCAGTTCTTC. Residues: CAIEGGGAPNEQFF.

The CDR3 nucleotides are TGTGCCAGCAGTTGGTCAGAAGGCAATCAGCCCCAGCATTTT. Translation gives CASSWSEGNQPQHF. The V and J genes are TRBV12-3 or TRBV12-4 and TRBJ1-5; no clear D. Trimming removed 4 bases at V and 2 bases at J, with 9 bases between. CDR3 length equals 14 residues.

The chain employs TRBV11-3 and TRBJ2-1; 8 bases are a match to TRBD2. J was trimmed by 6 bases and V by 1 base; bases with no gene match: 11. The CDR3 totals 17 residues. Germline CDR1 is SGHNT and CDR2 is YENEEA. The CDR3 loop is CASSLVRAGVEANEQFF. For the CDR3, the DNA is TGTGCCAGCAGCTTAGTCCGAGCGGGAGTGGAGGCCAATGAGCAGTTCTTC.

This clonotype was counted only a few times. The chain is built from TRBV12-3 or TRBV12-4 and TRBJ1-2; weak D call: TRBD1 (6 bases). This CDR3 comprises 16 residues. V was clipped by 6 bases and J by 1 base, with 18 bases between them. As DNA, the CDR3 is TGTGCCAGCAGACCAGGGTCGGGGGCGCTTAACTATGGCTACACCTTC. It specifies CASRPGSGALNYGYTF.

This chain uses TRBV12-3 or TRBV12-4 with TRBJ2-5; 8 bases fit TRBD1. V lost 6 bases to trimming and J lost 12 bases; unmatched junction nucleotides: 9. This CDR3 has 12 residues. The CDR3: CASSQGQVPEYF. Here the CDR3 DNA reads TGTGCCAGCAGCCAGGGACAGGTCCCCGAGTACTTC.

This clonotype was seen more than once but under ten times. The J gene is TRBJ2-1, the V gene TRBV12-3 or TRBV12-4; D is undetermined. This CDR3 is built from 13 residues. Trimming took 6 bases from V and 6 from J, leaving 12 bases between them. Here the CDR3 reads CASSRPWPNEQFF. In nucleotides, the CDR3 is TGTGCCAGCAGCCGCCCATGGCCCAATGAGCAGTTCTTC.